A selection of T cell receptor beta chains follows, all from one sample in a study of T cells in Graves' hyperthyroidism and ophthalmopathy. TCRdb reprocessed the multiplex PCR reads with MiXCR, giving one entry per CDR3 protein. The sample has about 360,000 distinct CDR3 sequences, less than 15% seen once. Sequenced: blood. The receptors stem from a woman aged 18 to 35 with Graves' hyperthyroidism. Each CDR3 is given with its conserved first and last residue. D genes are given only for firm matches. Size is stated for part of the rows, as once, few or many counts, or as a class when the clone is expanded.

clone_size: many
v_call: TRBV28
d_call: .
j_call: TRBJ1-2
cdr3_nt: TGTGCCAGCAGTTTAAACACAGTGGGGGGCTATGGCTACACCTTC
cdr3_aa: CASSLNTVGGYGYTF

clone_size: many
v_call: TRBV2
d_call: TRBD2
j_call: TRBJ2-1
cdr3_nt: TGTGCCAGCAGTAAGACTAGCGGCGAGCAGTTCTTC
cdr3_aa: CASSKTSGEQFF

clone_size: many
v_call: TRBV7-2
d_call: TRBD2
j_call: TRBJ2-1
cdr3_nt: TGTGCCAGCAGCTCCTTCCCCGGGGCGGGAGTCGGATACAATGAGCAGTTCTTC
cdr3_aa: CASSSFPGAGVGYNEQFF

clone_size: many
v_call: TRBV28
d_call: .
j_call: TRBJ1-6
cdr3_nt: TGTGCCAGCAGTCCCCGCCGGGGGGTCAAAAATTCACCCCTCCACTTT
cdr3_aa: CASSPRRGVKNSPLHF

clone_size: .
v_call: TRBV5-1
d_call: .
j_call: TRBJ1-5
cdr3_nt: TGCGCCAGCCAAGTCTTACCCGGGAATCAGCCCCAGCATTTT
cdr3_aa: CASQVLPGNQPQHF

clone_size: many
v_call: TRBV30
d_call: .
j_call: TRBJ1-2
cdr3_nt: TGTGCGAACGGAGAGTATACCAACTATGGCTACACCTTC
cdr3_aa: CANGEYTNYGYTF

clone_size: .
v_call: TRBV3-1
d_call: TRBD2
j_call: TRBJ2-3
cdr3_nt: TGTGCCAGCACCCTGACTAGCAAGAGGGCAGATACGCAGTATTTT
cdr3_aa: CASTLTSKRADTQYF

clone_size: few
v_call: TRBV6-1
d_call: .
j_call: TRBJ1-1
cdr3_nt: TGTGCCAGCAGCGATATCGGGGGGATCGGGACTGAAGCTTTCTTT
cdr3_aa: CASSDIGGIGTEAFF

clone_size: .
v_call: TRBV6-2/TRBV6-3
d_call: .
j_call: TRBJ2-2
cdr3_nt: TGTGCCAGCAGCCAACCGCCTGTCGAGGCGCTGTTTTTT
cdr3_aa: CASSQPPVEALFF

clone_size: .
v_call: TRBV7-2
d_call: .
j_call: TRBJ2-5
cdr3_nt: TGTGCCGGCAGCTTGGCGGAGACCCAGTACTTC
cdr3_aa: CAGSLAETQYF

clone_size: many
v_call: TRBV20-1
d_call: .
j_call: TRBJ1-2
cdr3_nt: TGCAGTGCTAGAGGGGGAACAGCCAATGGCTACACCTTC
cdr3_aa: CSARGGTANGYTF

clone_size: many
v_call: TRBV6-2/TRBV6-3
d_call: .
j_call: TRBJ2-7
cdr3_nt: TGTGCCAGCTCCTATCCACCGGGGACTGACTACGAGCAGTACTTC
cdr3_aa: CASSYPPGTDYEQYF

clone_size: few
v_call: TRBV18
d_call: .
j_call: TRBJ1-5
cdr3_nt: TGTGCCAGCTCACCACCGAACAGGGTTAGCAATCAGCCCCAGCATTTT
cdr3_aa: CASSPPNRVSNQPQHF

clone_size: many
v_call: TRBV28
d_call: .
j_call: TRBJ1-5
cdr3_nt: TGTGCCAGCAATTACCCGGGGACAAATCAGCCCCAGCATTTT
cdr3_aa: CASNYPGTNQPQHF

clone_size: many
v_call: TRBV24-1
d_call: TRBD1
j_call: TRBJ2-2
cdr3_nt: TGTGCCGCTCAAGGGACAGCGAACACCGGGGAGCTGTTTTTT
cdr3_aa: CAAQGTANTGELFF

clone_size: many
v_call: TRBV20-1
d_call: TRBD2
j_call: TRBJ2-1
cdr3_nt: TGCAGTGCTAGGAATAGCGGGGGGTCGGATGAGCAGTTCTTC
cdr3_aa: CSARNSGGSDEQFF

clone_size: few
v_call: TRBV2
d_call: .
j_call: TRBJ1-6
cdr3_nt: TGTGCCAGCAGTGAGGATCGGGGTCTTCACTGCTACTTT
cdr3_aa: CASSEDRGLHCYF

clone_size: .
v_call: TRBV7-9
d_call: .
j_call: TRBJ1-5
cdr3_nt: TGTGCCAGCAGCCCCGAGGGAATAGGGGCGATTGGCAATCAGCCCCAGCATTTT
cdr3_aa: CASSPEGIGAIGNQPQHF

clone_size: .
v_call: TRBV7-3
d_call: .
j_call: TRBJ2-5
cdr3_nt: TGTGCCAGCAGCTATGGGGGGGCTTCAGAGACCCAGTACTTC
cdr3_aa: CASSYGGASETQYF

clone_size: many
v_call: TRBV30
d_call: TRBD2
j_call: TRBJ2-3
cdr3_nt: TGTGCCTGGAGCCCCGGACTAGCGGGAGGCTCAGATACGCAGTATTTT
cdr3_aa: CAWSPGLAGGSDTQYF

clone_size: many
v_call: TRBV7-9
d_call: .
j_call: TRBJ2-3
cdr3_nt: TGTGCCAGCAGCTTTATTGCGGGAAAGGCAGATACGCAGTATTTT
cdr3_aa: CASSFIAGKADTQYF

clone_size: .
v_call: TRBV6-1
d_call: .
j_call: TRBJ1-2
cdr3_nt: TGTGCCAGCAGGGGTCCGGGGACTAACTATGGCTACACCTTC
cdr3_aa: CASRGPGTNYGYTF

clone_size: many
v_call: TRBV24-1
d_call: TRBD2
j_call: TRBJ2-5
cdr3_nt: TGTGCCACCAGTGATTCCCAACCGGGAGGGGAGACCCAGTACTTC
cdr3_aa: CATSDSQPGGETQYF

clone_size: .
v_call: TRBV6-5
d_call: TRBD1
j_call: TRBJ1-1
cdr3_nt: TGTGACAGCAGTTACGGACAGGGAAACACTGAAGCTTTCTTT
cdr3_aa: CDSSYGQGNTEAFF

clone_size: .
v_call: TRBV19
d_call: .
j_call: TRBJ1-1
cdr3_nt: TGTGCCAGTAGTAACCCTCCCTTCACTGAAGCTTTCTTT
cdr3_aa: CASSNPPFTEAFF

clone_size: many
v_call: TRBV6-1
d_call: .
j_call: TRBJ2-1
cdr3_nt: TGTGCCAGCAGTGAAAAGTTGCGGCTTAGCTCCTACAATGAGCAGTTCTTC
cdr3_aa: CASSEKLRLSSYNEQFF

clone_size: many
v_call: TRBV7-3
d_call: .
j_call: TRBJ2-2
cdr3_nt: TGTGCCAGCAGCTTAAGTACCGACAGCTCGAGCAGGGAGCTGTTTTTT
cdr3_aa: CASSLSTDSSSRELFF

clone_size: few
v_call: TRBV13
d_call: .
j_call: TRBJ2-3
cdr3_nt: TGTGCCAGCAGCCCCGTTTTGAGCACAGATACGCAGTATTTT
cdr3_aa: CASSPVLSTDTQYF

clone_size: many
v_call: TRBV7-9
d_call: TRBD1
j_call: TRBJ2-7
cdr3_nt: TGTGCCAGCAGTTCCACCGGGACAGGGGTTTACGAGCAGTACTTC
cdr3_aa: CASSSTGTGVYEQYF

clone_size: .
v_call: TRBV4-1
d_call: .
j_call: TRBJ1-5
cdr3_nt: TGCGCCAGCAGCCAAGATGGGGATGTCCAGCATTTT
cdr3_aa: CASSQDGDVQHF

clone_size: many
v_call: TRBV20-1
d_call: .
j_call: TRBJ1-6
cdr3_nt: TGCAGTGCCCGGGGAGGGGGGCTACCACCCCTCCACTTT
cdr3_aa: CSARGGGLPPLHF

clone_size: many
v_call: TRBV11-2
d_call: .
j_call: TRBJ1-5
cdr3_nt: TGTGCCAGCAGCCAGGACGGTTACAATCAGCCCCAGCATTTT
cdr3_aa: CASSQDGYNQPQHF

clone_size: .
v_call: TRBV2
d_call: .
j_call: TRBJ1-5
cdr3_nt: TGTGCCAGCAGTGAAACCCGGGACGCAACGGAACATTTT
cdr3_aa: CASSETRDATEHF

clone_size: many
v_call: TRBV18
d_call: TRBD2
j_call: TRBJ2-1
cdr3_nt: TGTGCCAGCTCACCCTTCCTAGCGGAAAACTACAATGAGCAGTTCTTC
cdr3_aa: CASSPFLAENYNEQFF

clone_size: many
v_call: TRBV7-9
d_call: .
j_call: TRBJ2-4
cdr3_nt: TGTGCCAGCAGCGGTCCGAGGTCCAAAAACATTCAGTACTTC
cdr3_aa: CASSGPRSKNIQYF

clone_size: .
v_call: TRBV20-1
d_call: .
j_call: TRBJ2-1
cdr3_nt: TGCAGTGCTAGGAGGGGGGGGAAACACAATGAGCAGTTCTTC
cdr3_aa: CSARRGGKHNEQFF

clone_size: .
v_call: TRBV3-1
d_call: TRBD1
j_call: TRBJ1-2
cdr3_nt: TGTGCCAGCAGCACGGGGACAGTAGCCTATGGCTACACCTTC
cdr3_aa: CASSTGTVAYGYTF

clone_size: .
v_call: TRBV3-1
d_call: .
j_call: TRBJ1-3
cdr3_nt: TGTGCCAGCAGCCATTTGTTTACACCCGGGGGTAACACCATATATTTT
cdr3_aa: CASSHLFTPGGNTIYF

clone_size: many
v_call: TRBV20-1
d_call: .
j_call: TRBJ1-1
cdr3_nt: TGCAGTGCTAGTGTCGGGGAGAACACTGAAGCTTTCTTT
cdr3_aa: CSASVGENTEAFF

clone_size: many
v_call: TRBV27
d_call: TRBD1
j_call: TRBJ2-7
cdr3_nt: TGTGCCAGCAGTGCATCACTGGGACAGGGCACCTCCTACGAGCAGTACTTC
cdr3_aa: CASSASLGQGTSYEQYF

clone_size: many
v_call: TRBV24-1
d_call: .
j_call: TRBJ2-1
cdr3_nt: TGTGCCACCAGGCCCGAAGGATATGAGCAGTTCTTC
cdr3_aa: CATRPEGYEQFF

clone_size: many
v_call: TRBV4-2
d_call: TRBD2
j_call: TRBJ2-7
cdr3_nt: TGTGCCAGCAGCCAAGAAAGGCTAGCGGGGAACGAGCAGTACTTC
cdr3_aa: CASSQERLAGNEQYF

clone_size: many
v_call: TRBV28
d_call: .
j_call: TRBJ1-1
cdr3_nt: TGTGCCAGCAGCGCCAGGCAGGCGTTAACTGAAGCTTTCTTT
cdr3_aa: CASSARQALTEAFF

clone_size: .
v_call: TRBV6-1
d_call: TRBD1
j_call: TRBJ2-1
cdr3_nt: TGTGCCAGCAGTTCCGACAGGGTCAGGAATGAGCAGTTCTTC
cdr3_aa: CASSSDRVRNEQFF

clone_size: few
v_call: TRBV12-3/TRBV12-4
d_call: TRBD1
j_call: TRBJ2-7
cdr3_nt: TGTGCCAGCAGTATTCAGGGGGCCCCTTACGAGCAGTACTTC
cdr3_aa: CASSIQGAPYEQYF

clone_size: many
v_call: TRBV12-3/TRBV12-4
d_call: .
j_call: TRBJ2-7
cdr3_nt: TGTGCCAGCAGTCCCAGCTCCGACGAGCAGTACTTC
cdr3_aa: CASSPSSDEQYF

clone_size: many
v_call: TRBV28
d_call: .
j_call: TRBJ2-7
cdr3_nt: TGTGCCAGCACCTTGGGAACCTACGAGCAGTACTTC
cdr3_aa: CASTLGTYEQYF

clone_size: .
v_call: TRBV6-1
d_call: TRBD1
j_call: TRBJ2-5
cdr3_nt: TGTGCCAGCACCTCCTCCGGGGGACAGGGTGAGACCCAGTACTTC
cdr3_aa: CASTSSGGQGETQYF